Below are 10 T cell receptor beta chains sequenced from a single sample in a study of technical replicates of blood from a few donors. Clones were sequenced by immunoSEQ multiplex PCR, and TCRdb holds only the in-frame ones, with some missing. Among about 84,000 clones listed, 95% to 98% were seen once. The sequenced sample consisted of T cells isolated from PBMCs. These receptors all come from a human donor in good health.

V usage is TRBV27 and J usage is TRBJ2-1; 10 nucleotides match TRBD2. Germline CDR1 and CDR2: MNHEY and SMNVEV (reference sequence). The CDR3 runs to 14 residues. J lost 8 bases, V lost 3 bases, and 4 bases had no gene match. CDR3: CASSFASGGYEQFF. In nucleotides, the CDR3 is TGTGCCAGCAGTTTTGCTAGCGGGGGATATGAGCAGTTCTTC.

The CDR3 loop is CASSQDKFGLAGGNEQFF. CDR3 sequence (DNA): TGCGCCAGCAGCCAAGATAAATTCGGACTAGCGGGGGGCAATGAGCAGTTCTTC. The chain is built from TRBV4-1 and TRBJ2-1, with TRBD2 matching 14 bases. V shed 0 bases, J shed 6 bases, and the junction held 7 bases outside the gene matches. CDR3 length: 18 residues. Germline V gives CDR1 MGHRA, CDR2 YSYEKL.

The CDR3 region has the DNA TGTGCCACCAGCACCCCCCACTCGATCCCAGCGGACACCTTC. This sequence encodes CATSTPHSIPADTF. The chain couples TRBV15 to TRBJ1-2; D gene ambiguous. Germline CDR1 LNHNV, CDR2 YYDKDF (reference sequence). This CDR3 is 14 amino acids long. V was trimmed by 4 bases and J by 12 bases, leaving 21 bases between them.

This chain links TRBV5-1 with TRBJ2-7; possible D gene TRBD1, 6 bases. V dropped 4 bases and J dropped 4 bases, with 18 bases sitting between them. This CDR3 is 15 amino acids long. From germline, CDR1 is SGHRS and CDR2 YFSETQ. CDR3 loop: CASSPNRDIDYEQYF. CDR3 nucleotide sequence: TGCGCCAGCAGCCCGAACCGGGACATTGATTACGAGCAGTACTTC.

V and J are TRBV11-3 and TRBJ1-1, with 9 bases lining up with TRBD1. V lost 2 bases to trimming and J lost 0 bases; unmatched junction nucleotides: 4. In germline, CDR1 is SGHNT, CDR2 YENEEA. This CDR3 has 16 amino acids. CDR3 DNA: TGTGCCAGCAGCTTACCTCGGACAGGGGTGAACACTGAAGCTTTCTTT. As protein: CASSLPRTGVNTEAFF.

This chain connects TRBV7-9 to TRBJ1-2, with 7 bases lining up with TRBD1. Germline values: CDR1 SEHNR, CDR2 FQNEAQ (reference sequence). The CDR3 covers 14 residues. V was clipped by 3 bases and J by 6 bases; unmatched bases: 7. In DNA, the CDR3 is TGTGCCAGCAGCTTGGGGACAGCCCGGGATGGCTACACCTTC. Amino acid sequence: CASSLGTARDGYTF.

The CDR3 protein is CAISFPQSYEQYF. DNA of the CDR3: TGTGCCATCAGCTTTCCACAGTCTTACGAGCAGTACTTC. This chain uses TRBV10-3 with TRBJ2-7; D remains unclear. CDR1 is ENHRY and CDR2 is SYGVKD in the germline V gene. V gave up 6 bases and J gave up 4 bases, with 13 bases separating them. CDR3 length: 13 amino acids.

The rearrangement joins TRBV6-5 to TRBJ2-1; D might be TRBD1 (5 bases). Trimming stripped 3 bases from V and 12 bases from J, with 24 bases between. This CDR3 is 16 amino acids long. In germline, CDR1 is MNHEY, CDR2 SVGAGI. CDR3 residues: CASSYQRTPYNDGQFF. In nucleotides, the CDR3 is TGTGCCAGCAGTTATCAACGGACACCGTACAATGACGGGCAGTTCTTC.

The gene calls are TRBV5-1 and TRBJ2-7; 12 nucleotides match TRBD1. Trimming removed 3 bases from V and 7 bases from J; junction bases left unmatched: 8. The CDR3 consists of 15 residues. Germline V gene sequence: CDR1 SGHRS, CDR2 YFSETQ. Here the CDR3 DNA reads TGCGCCAGCAGCTCCTCGGGACAGGGGGCGCGTGAGCAGTACTTC. Encoded protein: CASSSSGQGAREQYF.

The chain links TRBV11-2 to TRBJ2-1; 9 bases agree with TRBD1. CDR1 is SGHAT, CDR2 FQNNGV, per germline. The CDR3 length is 16 residues. Germline trimming cut 2 bases from V and 6 bases from J; bases unmatched to any gene: 8. In DNA, the CDR3 is TGTGCCAGCAGCTTAACCGTGACAGGGGGGAGCAATGAGCAGTTCTTC. It yields the protein CASSLTVTGGSNEQFF.